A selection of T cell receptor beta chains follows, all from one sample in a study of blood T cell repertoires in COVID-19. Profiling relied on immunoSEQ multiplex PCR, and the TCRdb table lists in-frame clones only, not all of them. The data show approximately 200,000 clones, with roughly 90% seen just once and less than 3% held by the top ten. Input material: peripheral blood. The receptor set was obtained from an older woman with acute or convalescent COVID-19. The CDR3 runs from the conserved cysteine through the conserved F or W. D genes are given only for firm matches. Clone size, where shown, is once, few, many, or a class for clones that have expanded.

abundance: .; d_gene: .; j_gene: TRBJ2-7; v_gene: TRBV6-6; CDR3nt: TGTGCCAGCAGTTATCTGAGGTTGGAGGACGAGCAGTACTTC; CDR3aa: CASSYLRLEDEQYF
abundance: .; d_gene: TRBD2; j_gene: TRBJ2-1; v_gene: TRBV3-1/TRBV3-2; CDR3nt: TGTGCCAGCAGCCAGAAGTGGCTAGCGGGAGGCTTTGGAGAGCAGTTCTTC; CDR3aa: CASSQKWLAGGFGEQFF
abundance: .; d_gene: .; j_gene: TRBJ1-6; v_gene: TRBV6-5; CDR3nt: TGTGCCAGCAGTCTGTATAGTCCCACTAATTCACCCCTCCACTTT; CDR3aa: CASSLYSPTNSPLHF
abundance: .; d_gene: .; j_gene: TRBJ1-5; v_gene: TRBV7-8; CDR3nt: TGTGCCAGCAGCTCACGGGGTGGTAGCGGTCAGCCCCAGCATTTT; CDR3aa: CASSSRGGSGQPQHF
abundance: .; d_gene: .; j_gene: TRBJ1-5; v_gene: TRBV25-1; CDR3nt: TGTGCCAGCAGTACTCAATATAGCAATCAGCCCCAGCATTTT; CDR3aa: CASSTQYSNQPQHF
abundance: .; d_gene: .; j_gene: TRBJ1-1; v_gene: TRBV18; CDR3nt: TGTGCCAGCTCGGAGGGCGCGAACACTGAAGCTTTCTTT; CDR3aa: CASSEGANTEAFF
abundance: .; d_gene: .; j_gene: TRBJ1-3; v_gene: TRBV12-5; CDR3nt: TGTGCTAGTGGTCTAGACCAGGGTCGGGTTTATGGAAACACCATATATTTT; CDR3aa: CASGLDQGRVYGNTIYF
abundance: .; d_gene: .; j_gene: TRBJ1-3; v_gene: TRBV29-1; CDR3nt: TGCAGCGCCCGGGACACCTCTGGAAACACCATATATTTT; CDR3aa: CSARDTSGNTIYF
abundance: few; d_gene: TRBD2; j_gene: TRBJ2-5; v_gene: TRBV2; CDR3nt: TGTGCCAGCAGTGCCCTGACTAGCGGGTCCCAAGAGACCCAGTACTTC; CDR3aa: CASSALTSGSQETQYF
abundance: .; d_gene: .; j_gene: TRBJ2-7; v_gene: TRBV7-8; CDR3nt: TGTGCCAGCAGCCGAGCTGGCCACGAGCAGTACTTC; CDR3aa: CASSRAGHEQYF
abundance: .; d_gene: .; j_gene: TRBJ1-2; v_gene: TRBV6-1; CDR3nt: TGTGCCAGCAGTGAAATAGTTGTGGTGGACTATGGCTACACCTTC; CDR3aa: CASSEIVVVDYGYTF
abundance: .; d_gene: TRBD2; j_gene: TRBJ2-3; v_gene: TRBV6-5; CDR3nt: TGTGCCAGCGATCGCGGGGGGGCCAGGGATACGCAGTATTTT; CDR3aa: CASDRGGARDTQYF
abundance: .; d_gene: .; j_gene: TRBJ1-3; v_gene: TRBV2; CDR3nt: TGTGCCAGCAGTGGATGGGGCTCTAGAAACACCATATATTTT; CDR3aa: CASSGWGSRNTIYF
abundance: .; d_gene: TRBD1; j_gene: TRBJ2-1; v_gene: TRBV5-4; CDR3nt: TGTGCCAGCAGCTCACCGGGACAGAGAAACAATGAGCAGTTCTTC; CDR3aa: CASSSPGQRNNEQFF
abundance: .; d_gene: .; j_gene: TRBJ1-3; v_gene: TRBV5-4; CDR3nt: TGTGCCAGCAGCTTGACAGGAGCTGGAAACACCATATATTTT; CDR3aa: CASSLTGAGNTIYF
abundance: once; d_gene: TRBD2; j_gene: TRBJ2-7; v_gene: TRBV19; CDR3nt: TGTGCCAGTAGTATTGAGTCTCTAGCGGGAGCGCTACCGTACGAGCAGTACTTC; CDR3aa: CASSIESLAGALPYEQYF
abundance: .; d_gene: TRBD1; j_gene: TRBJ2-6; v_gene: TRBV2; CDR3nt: TGTGCCAGCAGTGAAGGGGGGACAGGACACTCTGGGGCCAACGTCCTGACTTTC; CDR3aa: CASSEGGTGHSGANVLTF
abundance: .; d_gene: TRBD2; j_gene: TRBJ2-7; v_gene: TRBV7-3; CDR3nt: TGTGCCAGCAGCAAGCGGGGGACCTTGAGCTCCTACGAGCAGTACTTC; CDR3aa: CASSKRGTLSSYEQYF
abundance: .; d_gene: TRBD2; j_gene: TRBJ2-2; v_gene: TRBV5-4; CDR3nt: TGTGCCAGCAGCTTTCGAGCGGGACGCGCGAACACCGGGGAGCTGTTTTTT; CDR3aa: CASSFRAGRANTGELFF
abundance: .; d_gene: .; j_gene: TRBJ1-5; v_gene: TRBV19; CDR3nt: TGTGCCAGTAGTTTAGGAGGGTATAGCAATCAGCCCCAGCATTTT; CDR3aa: CASSLGGYSNQPQHF
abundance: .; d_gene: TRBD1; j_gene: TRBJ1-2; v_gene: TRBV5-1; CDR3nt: TGCGCCAGCAGCCCAAGACAGGGGAACTATGGCTACACCTTC; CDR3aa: CASSPRQGNYGYTF
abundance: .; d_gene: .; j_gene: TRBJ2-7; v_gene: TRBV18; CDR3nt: TGTGCCAGCTCCCGGAACAGTAAGAACGAGCAGTACTTC; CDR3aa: CASSRNSKNEQYF
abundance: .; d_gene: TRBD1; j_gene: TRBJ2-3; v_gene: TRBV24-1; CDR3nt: TGTGCCACCAGTGGCTCACCCGGGACAGGGGACAGCACAGATACGCAGTATTTT; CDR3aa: CATSGSPGTGDSTDTQYF
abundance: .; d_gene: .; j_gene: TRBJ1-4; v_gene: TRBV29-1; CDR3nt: TGCAGCGTTGGGGAGGCGAGGGGTGAAAAACTGTTTTTT; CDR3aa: CSVGEARGEKLFF
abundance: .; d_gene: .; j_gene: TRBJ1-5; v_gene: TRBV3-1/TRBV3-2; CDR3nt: TGTGCCAGCAGCCAAGGCAGGGATCAGCCCCAGCATTTT; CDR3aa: CASSQGRDQPQHF
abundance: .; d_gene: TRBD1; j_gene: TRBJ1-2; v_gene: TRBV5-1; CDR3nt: TGCGCCAGCAGCGATGAGGGGGCTGGTGGCTACACCTTC; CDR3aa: CASSDEGAGGYTF
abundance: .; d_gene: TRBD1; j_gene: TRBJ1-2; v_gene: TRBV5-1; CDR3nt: TGCGCCAGCAGAAAGGGGGCAGGGGGCCTCGACTATGGCTACACCTTC; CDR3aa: CASRKGAGGLDYGYTF
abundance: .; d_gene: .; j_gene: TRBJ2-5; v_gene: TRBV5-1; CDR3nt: TGCGCCAGCAGCTTGGTGACATCGACAGAGACCCAGTACTTC; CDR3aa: CASSLVTSTETQYF
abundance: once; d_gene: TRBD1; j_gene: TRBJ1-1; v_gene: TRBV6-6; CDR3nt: TGTGCCAGCAGAGGGACAGGGGAGACTGAAGCTTTCTTT; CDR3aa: CASRGTGETEAFF
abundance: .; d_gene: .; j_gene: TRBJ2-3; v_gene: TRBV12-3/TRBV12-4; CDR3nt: TGTGCCAGCAGTTTTCGGTCAGATACGCAGTATTTT; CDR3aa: CASSFRSDTQYF
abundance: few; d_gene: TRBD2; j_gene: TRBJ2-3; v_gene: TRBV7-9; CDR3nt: TGTGCCAGCAGCCAAACTAGCGGGAGAGGAACAGATACGCAGTATTTT; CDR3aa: CASSQTSGRGTDTQYF
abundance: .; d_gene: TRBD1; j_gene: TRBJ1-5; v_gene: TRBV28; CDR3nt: TGTGCCTCCACCATTGGGGCAGGGGGCCAGCCCCAGCATTTT; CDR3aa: CASTIGAGGQPQHF
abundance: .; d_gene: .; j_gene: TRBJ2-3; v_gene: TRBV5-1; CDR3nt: TGCGCCAGCAGCTTGACAGCCACAGATACGCAGTATTTT; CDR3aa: CASSLTATDTQYF
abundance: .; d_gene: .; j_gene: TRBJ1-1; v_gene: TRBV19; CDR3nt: TGTGCTACCGGCCGACGGACAACCGACACTGAAGCTTTCTTT; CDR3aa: CATGRRTTDTEAFF
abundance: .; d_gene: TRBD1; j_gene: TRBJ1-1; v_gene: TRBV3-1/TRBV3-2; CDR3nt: TGTGCCAGCAGCCAAGTGAGGACAGGGGGCTCTGGTCAGGCTTTCTTT; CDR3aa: CASSQVRTGGSGQAFF
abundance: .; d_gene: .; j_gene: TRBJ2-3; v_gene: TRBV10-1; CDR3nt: TGCGCCAGCAGTGAGAGGGCAGGGGGCACAGATACGCAGTATTTT; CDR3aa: CASSERAGGTDTQYF
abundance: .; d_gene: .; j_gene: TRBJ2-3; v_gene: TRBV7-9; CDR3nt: TGTGCCAGCAGCTCATCAGCCAGGCTCCTCACGCAGTATTTT; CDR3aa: CASSSSARLLTQYF
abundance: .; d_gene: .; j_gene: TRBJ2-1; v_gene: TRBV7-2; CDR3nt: TGTGCCAGCCGGCGGGACTCCTACAATGAGCAGTTCTTC; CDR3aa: CASRRDSYNEQFF
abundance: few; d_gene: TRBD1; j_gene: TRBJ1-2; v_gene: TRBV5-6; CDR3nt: TGTGCCAGCAGCTTCGGACAGGGGACTAACTATGGCTACACCTTC; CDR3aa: CASSFGQGTNYGYTF
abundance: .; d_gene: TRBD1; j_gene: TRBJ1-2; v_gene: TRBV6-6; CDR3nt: TGTGCCAGCAATTCCAGGGGGAGGCAAGATGTTCCCTTC; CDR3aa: CASNSRGRQDVPF
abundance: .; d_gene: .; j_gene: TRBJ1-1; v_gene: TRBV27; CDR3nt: TGTGCCAGCAGTTTATTGGGGCAGAACACTGAAGCTTTCTTT; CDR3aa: CASSLLGQNTEAFF
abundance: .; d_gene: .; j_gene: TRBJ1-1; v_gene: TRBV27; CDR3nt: TGTGCCAGCAGACAGAATCAATTAACGAACACTGAAGCTTTCTTT; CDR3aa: CASRQNQLTNTEAFF
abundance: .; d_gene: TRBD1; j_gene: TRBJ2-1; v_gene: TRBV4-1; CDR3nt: TGCGCCAGCAGCCTCCGGGACAGGGGGAATGAGCAGTTCTTC; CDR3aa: CASSLRDRGNEQFF
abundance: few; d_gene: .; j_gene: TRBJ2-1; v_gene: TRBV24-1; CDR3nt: TGTGCCACCAGTGAGGGGAGTAGCACTGAGCAGTTCTTC; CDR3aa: CATSEGSSTEQFF
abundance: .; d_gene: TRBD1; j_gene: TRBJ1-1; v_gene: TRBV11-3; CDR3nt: TGTGCCAGCAGCACGACCGGGACAGGGCGTTGTGTAGCTTTCTTT; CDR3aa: CASSTTGTGRCVAFF
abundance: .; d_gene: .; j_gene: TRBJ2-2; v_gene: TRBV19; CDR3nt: TGTGCCAGTAGGCTATCCGGCACCGGGGAGCTGTTTTTT; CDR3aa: CASRLSGTGELFF
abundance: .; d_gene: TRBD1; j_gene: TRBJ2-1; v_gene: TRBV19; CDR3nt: TGTGCCAGGTGCCAGGGGACAGGGGCGAGGGAGCAGTTCTTC; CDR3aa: CARCQGTGAREQFF
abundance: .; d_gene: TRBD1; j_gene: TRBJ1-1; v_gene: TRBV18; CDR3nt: TGTGCCAGCTCACCACAAGAGGGGACAGGGAACACTGAAGCTTTCTTT; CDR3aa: CASSPQEGTGNTEAFF
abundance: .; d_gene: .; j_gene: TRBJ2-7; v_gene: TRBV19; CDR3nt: TGTGCCAGTGGAGGGCAGGGGGCCTACGAGCAGTACTTC; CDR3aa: CASGGQGAYEQYF
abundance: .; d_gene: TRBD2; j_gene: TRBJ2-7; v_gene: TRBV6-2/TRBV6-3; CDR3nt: TGTGCCAGCAGTTGGCTAGCGGGGGCCCTTTCCTACGAGCAGTACTTC; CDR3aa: CASSWLAGALSYEQYF
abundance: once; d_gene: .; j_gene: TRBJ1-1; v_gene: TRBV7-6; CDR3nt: TGTGCCAGCAGCTTAGATAGGGCGGGGAACACTGAAGCTTTCTTT; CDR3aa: CASSLDRAGNTEAFF
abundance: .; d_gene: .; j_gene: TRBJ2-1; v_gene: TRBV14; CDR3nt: TGTGCCAGCAGCCCGCTAGCGTCCAGCTCCTACAATGAGCAGTTCTTC; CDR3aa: CASSPLASSSYNEQFF
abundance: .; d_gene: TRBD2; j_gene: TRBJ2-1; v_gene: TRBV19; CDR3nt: TGTGCCAGTAGTATCCTGCGGGGGGAGCAGTTCTTC; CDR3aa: CASSILRGEQFF
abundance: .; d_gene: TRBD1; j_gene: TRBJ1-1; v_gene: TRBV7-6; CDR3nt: TGTGCCAGCAGCACCCCAGCCAGGGGGCAAGGGGACACTGAAGCTTTCTTT; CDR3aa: CASSTPARGQGDTEAFF
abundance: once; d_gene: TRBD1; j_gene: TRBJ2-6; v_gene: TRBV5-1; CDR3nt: TGCGCCAGCTACTACGGACAGGTTCAAAACTCTGGGGCCAACGTCCTGACTTTC; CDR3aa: CASYYGQVQNSGANVLTF